Described below is a single TCR beta chain sequence and its context. V dropped 5 bases and J dropped 4; count of bases not matched to a gene: 7. Germline-derived CDR1 and CDR2 are SNHLY and FYNNEI. The CDR3 consists of 16 residues. Libraries were prepared by immunoSEQ multiplex PCR; TCRdb keeps only in-frame clonotypes and omits some of them. The data show about 180,000 clones, 88% seen once. The data stem from a study of blood T cell repertoires in COVID-19. The sample consisted of PBMCs or T cells enriched from blood (not recorded which). The receptor comes from a woman between 18 and 29 years old who had recovered from COVID-19. The chain is built from TRBV2 and TRBJ2-1, with 11 positions matching TRBD2. The CDR3 nucleotides are TGTGCCAGCAGTCCCAGCCTAGCGGGGGGTTACAATGAGCAGTTCTTC. It codes for CASSPSLAGGYNEQFF.